The entry below gives a single TCR beta chain sequence along with its context. Antigen specificity is unknown. Each single cDNA molecule received a unique molecular identifier. TCRdb reprocessed the 5' RACE reads with MiXCR, giving one entry per CDR3 protein. The sample contains some 77,000 distinct CDR3 sequences, 9% to 15% of which appear only once. This sample is drawn from a study of early T cells in non-severe SARS-CoV-2 infection. Overall study: Bulk RNA from unsorted whole blood was sequenced; chains were unpaired.

Study-level findings and limits: Reliance on VDJdb matching favored anti-spike CD8 responses; private and CD4 specificities were missed.

The material sequenced was whole blood, taken at baseline. The TCR sequence derives from an adult who was a healthcare worker with PCR-confirmed SARS-CoV-2 infection or an uninfected control (not recorded which). The donor label of this sample is uncertain.

The CDR3 sequence is CSARPRWTSGDGTDTQYF. DNA of the CDR3: TGCAGTGCTAGACCCAGATGGACTAGCGGGGACGGCACAGATACGCAGTATTTT. V usage is TRBV20-1 and J usage is TRBJ2-3, with 12 bases identical to TRBD2. Per germline, CDR1 DFQATT and CDR2 SNEGSKA (reference sequence). The V segment lost 2 bases and the J segment 1 base; nucleotides outside the gene matches: 10. The CDR3 has 18 amino acids.